The 27 T cell receptor beta chains listed next were all sequenced from one sample in a study of T cells in Graves' hyperthyroidism and ophthalmopathy. Amplification of TCR beta CDR3 regions used RNA as the template. The HTBI primer set served for first-round RT-PCR of the TCR CDR3. TCRdb called the multiplex PCR reads again in MiXCR, with one record for every CDR3 protein. This table has hundreds of thousands of distinct CDR3 sequences, 12% to 15% appearing once. The sequencing sample was made of blood. The receptors were gathered from a woman in her thirties or forties with Graves' ophthalmopathy.

This clonotype was counted only a few times. The chain employs TRBV28 and TRBJ2-5; D could derive from TRBD1 or TRBD2 (5 bases each). V lost 10 bases and J lost 5, with 14 bases in between. The CDR3 runs to 12 residues. Germline V lookup: CDR1 MDHEN, CDR2 SYDVKM. The CDR3 nucleotides read TGTGCCACGAGGGGTGGGTGGGAGACCCAGTACTTC. This encodes CATRGGWETQYF.

The chain carries TRBV20-1 and TRBJ1-5; TRBD1 matches at 8 bases. The CDR3 contains 15 residues. The germline V gene encodes CDR1 DFQATT and CDR2 SNEGSKA (reference sequence). Losses at the gene ends were 5 bases for V and 2 bases for J; bases not matched to a gene: 8. The CDR3 DNA is TGCAGTGCTGGAGCCCTGGACAGGGGCAATCAGCCCCAGCATTTT. It encodes CSAGALDRGNQPQHF.

This clonotype was observed at least ten times. The chain recombines TRBV3-1 with TRBJ1-1; 9 nucleotides align to TRBD1. The CDR3 extends over 13 amino acids. V shed 4 bases, J shed 6 bases, and the junction held 3 bases outside the gene matches. CDR1 LGHDT and CDR2 YNNKEL come from the germline V gene (reference sequence). The CDR3, as DNA: TGTGCCAGCAGCCTCCGGGACAGGGCTGAAGCTTTCTTT. Translating gives CASSLRDRAEAFF.

This clonotype was found many times. This chain joins TRBV6-1 and TRBJ1-1, with D perhaps TRBD1 (5 bases). Looked up from germline, CDR1 is MNHNS and CDR2 is SASEGT. Trimming took 5 bases from V and 4 from J, leaving 14 bases between them. This CDR3 has 14 amino acids. CDR3 DNA sequence: TGTGCCAGCAGTCGATCGGCAGGGTCCACTGAAGCTTTCTTT. This codes for CASSRSAGSTEAFF.

In its sample, this clonotype was seen a few times. The rearrangement uses TRBV11-3 and TRBJ1-3; D ambiguous. V shed 2 bases and J shed 0 bases, with 11 bases lying between them. The CDR3 runs to 16 residues. Germline CDR1 SGHNT, CDR2 YENEEA. The CDR3 sequence is CASSLYSGGSGNTIYF. The CDR3 nucleotides are TGTGCCAGCAGCTTATACTCTGGCGGCTCTGGAAACACCATATATTTT.

This clonotype occurred a few times. This sequence joins TRBV9 and TRBJ2-5; D is tentatively TRBD1 or TRBD2 (5 bases each). This CDR3 spans 16 amino acids. Per the germline V gene, CDR1 is SGDLS and CDR2 is YYNGEE. V lost 0 bases and J lost 3, with 15 bases in between. The CDR3 sequence: CASSVAGTGRKETQYF. The DNA for the CDR3 is TGTGCCAGCAGCGTAGCTGGAACGGGACGCAAAGAGACCCAGTACTTC. Supplemented by reference TRBV9 and TRBJ2-5, the full variable domain reads DSGVTQTPKHLITATGQRVTLRCSPRSGDLSVYWYQQSLDQGLQFLIQYYNGEERAKGNILERFSAQQFPDLHSELNLSSLELGDSALYFCASSVAGTGRKETQYFGPGTRLLVL.

This clonotype was seen at least ten times. This chain connects TRBV7-6 to TRBJ2-2; TRBD1 or TRBD2 may be the D gene (5 bases each). Germline assignment: CDR1 SGHVS and CDR2 FNYEAQ. CDR3 length: 16 amino acids. Trimming removed 3 bases at V and 6 bases at J, with 17 bases between. The CDR3 region is CASSFFTGGRAGELFF. The CDR3 DNA sequence: TGTGCCAGCAGCTTTTTTACAGGCGGGCGGGCCGGGGAGCTGTTTTTT.

In this sample, this clonotype turned up many times. The chain has TRBV28 and TRBJ2-3, with D perhaps matching TRBD2 (5 bases). The length of the CDR3 is 14 residues. Trimming cost V 3 bases and J 2 bases, with 9 bases left between them. The V gene's germline CDR1 is MDHEN and CDR2 SYDVKM. CDR3 protein: CASSFRDSTDTQYF. In DNA, the CDR3 is TGTGCCAGCAGTTTCCGGGATTCCACAGATACGCAGTATTTT.

The chain employs TRBV24-1 and TRBJ2-1; 11 bases are a match to TRBD2. Per the germline V gene, CDR1 is KGHDR and CDR2 is SFDVKD. Trimming at V came to 4 bases and at J to 5 bases, leaving 3 bases not matched to a gene. There are 15 residues in the CDR3. The CDR3 DNA reads TGTGCCACCAGTGAACTAGCGGGAGTAAACAATGAGCAGTTCTTC. Its protein product is CATSELAGVNNEQFF.

This clonotype was observed at least ten times. The rearrangement joins TRBV28 to TRBJ2-7; the D gene is possibly TRBD1 (6 bases). Germline CDR1 is MDHEN and CDR2 is SYDVKM. This CDR3 has 16 amino acids. With 6 bases removed from V and 5 bases from J, the gap between germline ends came to 23 bases. The CDR3 DNA sequence: TGTGCCAGCAGCTTACTACAAACAGGGATGGGCGACGAGCAGTACTTC. Amino acid sequence: CASSLLQTGMGDEQYF. The whole variable domain, filled in from reference TRBV28 and TRBJ2-7, reads DVKVTQSSRYLVKRTGEKVFLECVQDMDHENMFWYRQDPGLGLRLIYFSYDVKMKEKGDIPEGYSVSREKKERFSLILESASTNQTSMYLCASSLLQTGMGDEQYFGPGTRLTVT.

The chain has TRBV7-9 and TRBJ1-5, with TRBD1 identical over 8 bases. Trimming took 5 bases from V and 4 from J; bases not matched to a gene: 4. Germline loops: CDR1 SEHNR, CDR2 FQNEAQ (reference sequence). CDR3 length: 14 amino acids. CDR3 in DNA: TGTGCCAGCAGCGTGACAGGGGTTAATCAGCCCCAGCATTTT. This sequence encodes CASSVTGVNQPQHF.

This clonotype was recorded at least ten times. The chain links TRBV20-1 to TRBJ2-5, with D perhaps TRBD2 (6 bases). Germline CDR1 is DFQATT and CDR2 is SNEGSKA (reference sequence). This CDR3 spans 15 amino acids. Trimming cost V 3 bases and J 1 base, with 15 bases left between them. CDR3 amino acids: CSASRISGPQETQYF. The DNA for the CDR3 is TGCAGTGCTAGTAGGATTAGCGGCCCCCAAGAGACCCAGTACTTC.

Ten or more counts support this clonotype. This sequence joins TRBV6-1 and TRBJ2-2, with 9 bases identical to TRBD2. The trim removed 5 bases at V and 3 bases at J, leaving 7 bases unmatched. The V gene's germline CDR1 is MNHNS and CDR2 SASEGT. CDR3 size: 16 residues. The CDR3 loop is CASSSRLADYTGELFF. For the CDR3, the DNA is TGTGCCAGCAGTTCGAGACTAGCGGACTACACCGGGGAGCTGTTTTTT.

This clonotype was seen a few times. This clone may be a read error of a much larger clone one base away. The rearrangement uses TRBV6-1 and TRBJ2-1, with D hard to call. CDR3 length equals 16 residues. Germline CDR1 is MNHNS and CDR2 is SASEGT. The CDR3 spells CASSWVPGLSYNERFF. The DNA of the CDR3 is TGTGCCAGCAGCTGGGTCCCGGGTCTCTCCTACAATGAGCGGTTCTTC.

There are a few counts of this clonotype. V usage is TRBV11-3 and J usage is TRBJ2-1, with TRBD2 matching 9 bases. CDR1 and CDR2 (germline): SGHNT, YENEEA. There are 12 residues in the CDR3. V shed 3 bases, J shed 15 bases, and the junction held 6 bases outside the gene matches. The CDR3 loop is CASSLGTSSRFF. CDR3 coding DNA: TGTGCCAGCAGCTTGGGGACTAGCAGTCGGTTCTTC.

J is TRBJ2-2 and V is TRBV20-1, with D unresolved. Between the trimmed V and J ends, which lost 3 bases and 5 bases, there was a span of 7 bases. Germline V gives CDR1 DFQATT, CDR2 SNEGSKA (reference sequence). This CDR3 is 12 amino acids long. The CDR3 DNA sequence: TGCAGTGCTAGTATGGTTACCGGGGAGCTGTTTTTT. Its protein product is CSASMVTGELFF.

In its sample, this clonotype was seen many times. This sequence joins TRBV6-1 and TRBJ2-7, with 12 bases lining up with TRBD2. V lost 8 bases and J lost 4; bases outside the gene matches: 3. The CDR3 length is 13 residues. CDR1 is MNHNS and CDR2 is SASEGT in the germline V gene. The CDR3 reads CASAGTSGYEQYF. For the CDR3, the DNA is TGTGCCAGCGCTGGGACTAGCGGGTACGAGCAGTACTTC.

The chain carries TRBV7-2 and TRBJ1-2; no definite D call. The germline V gene encodes CDR1 SGHTA and CDR2 FQGNSA. Between the trimmed V and J ends, which lost 1 base and 2 bases, there was a span of 8 bases. CDR3 length equals 14 residues. CDR3 in amino acids: CASSLGHANYGYTF. The CDR3 DNA follows: TGTGCCAGCAGCTTAGGGCACGCGAACTATGGCTACACCTTC.

The table lists this clonotype with many counts. The CDR3 nucleotides are TGCGCCAGCAGCCGGAGCCTCAGGGACTGGCACACTGAAGCTTTCTTT. Translated, it gives CASSRSLRDWHTEAFF. The chain carries TRBV5-1 and TRBJ1-1, with TRBD1 as a possible D gene (5 bases). The germline V gene encodes CDR1 SGHRS and CDR2 YFSETQ. CDR3 length: 16 residues. Deletions cut 4 bases from V and 3 bases from J, with 19 bases between.

This clonotype was counted ten times or more. The chain links TRBV12-3 or TRBV12-4 to TRBJ1-5; possibly TRBD1 for D (6 bases). This CDR3 is 14 amino acids long. Between the trimmed V and J ends, which lost 4 bases and 5 bases, there was a span of 12 bases. As DNA, the CDR3 is TGTGCCAGCAGTTATCAGGGGTCTTATCAGCCCCAGCATTTT. It codes for CASSYQGSYQPQHF.

The rearrangement joins TRBV4-2 to TRBJ2-1, with unresolved D. V lost 2 bases and J lost 5, with 7 bases in between. Germline V gene lookup returns CDR1 LGHNA and CDR2 YNFKEQ. This CDR3 comprises 13 residues. Here the CDR3 reads CASSQNRDNEQFF. In DNA form, the CDR3 reads TGTGCCAGCAGCCAAAACAGAGACAATGAGCAGTTCTTC.

In its sample, this clonotype was seen a few times. The gene calls are TRBV7-9 and TRBJ1-2; 7 bases fit TRBD1. The CDR3 runs to 16 residues. V was clipped by 3 bases and J by 1 base; unmatched bases: 8. Germline values: CDR1 SEHNR, CDR2 FQNEAQ (reference sequence). The CDR3 DNA follows: TGTGCCAGCAGCTTCTCGCCGACAGGGCATAACTATGGCTACACCTTC. Amino acids: CASSFSPTGHNYGYTF.

This clonotype was recorded at least ten times. The chain combines TRBV10-3 with TRBJ1-6; D gene ambiguous. CDR3 length: 16 amino acids. Germline V gene sequence: CDR1 ENHRY, CDR2 SYGVKD. The germline V and J ends were trimmed by 3 bases and 0 bases, with 9 bases remaining between them. This CDR3 reads CAISEKLISYNSPLHF. The CDR3 bases are TGTGCCATCAGTGAAAAGCTGATCTCCTATAATTCACCCCTCCACTTT.

In this sample, this clonotype turned up a few times. The rearrangement joins TRBV2 to TRBJ2-6; D is perhaps TRBD2 (6 bases). Germline lookup yields CDR1 SNHLY and CDR2 FYNNEI. The CDR3 has 16 residues. With 7 bases removed from V and 0 bases from J, the gap between germline ends came to 13 bases. This chain's CDR3 is CASTLEGGSGANVLTF. CDR3 coding DNA: TGTGCCAGCACCCTCGAGGGAGGCTCTGGGGCCAACGTCCTGACTTTC. The complete variable domain, with remaining parts taken from reference TRBV2 and TRBJ2-6, reads EPEVTQTPSHQVTQMGQEVILRCVPISNHLYFYWYRQILGQKVEFLVSFYNNEISEKSEIFDDQFSVERPDGSNFTLKIRSTKLEDSAMYFCASTLEGGSGANVLTFGAGSRLTVL.

The table lists this clonotype with a few counts. The chain couples TRBV28 to TRBJ2-3, with D tentatively TRBD2 (5 bases). Germline CDR1 is MDHEN and CDR2 is SYDVKM. The CDR3 is made up of 17 amino acids. The V and J ends lost 2 bases and 0 bases respectively, with 15 bases between them. Here the CDR3 DNA reads TGTGCCAGCAGTTTAATGTGGCGGGCTACTAGCACAGATACGCAGTATTTT. It specifies CASSLMWRATSTDTQYF. Full variable domain (missing parts from reference TRBV28 and TRBJ2-3): DVKVTQSSRYLVKRTGEKVFLECVQDMDHENMFWYRQDPGLGLRLIYFSYDVKMKEKGDIPEGYSVSREKKERFSLILESASTNQTSMYLCASSLMWRATSTDTQYFGPGTRLTVL.

This rearrangement joins TRBV7-9 to TRBJ2-5; 8 nucleotides match TRBD1. Germline V CDR1 and CDR2: SEHNR, FQNEAQ (reference sequence). The junction had 6 bases not matched to a gene; V was cut back by 1 base and J by 14 bases. This CDR3 comprises 12 residues. The CDR3 sequence is CASSLETGTGYF. The CDR3 DNA reads as TGTGCCAGCAGCTTAGAAACCGGGACAGGCTACTTC.

This clonotype has at least ten counts. This chain uses TRBV20-1 with TRBJ2-7; 12 bases map to TRBD2. Trimming removed 6 bases from V and 5 bases from J; junction bases left unmatched: 5. Germline values: CDR1 DFQATT, CDR2 SNEGSKA (reference sequence). This CDR3 is built from 13 residues. The CDR3 bases are TGCAGTGCCAGGGGACTAGCGGGTGACGAGCAGTACTTC. Amino acid sequence: CSARGLAGDEQYF.